The rows below give T cell receptor beta chains drawn from one sample of a study of CD8 T cells in ankylosing spondylitis. TCRdb reprocessed the 5' RACE reads via MiXCR and lists one record per CDR3 protein. The sample has about 210,000 distinct CDR3 sequences; roughly 6.6% are singletons. Material for sequencing was blood, either unsorted or a sorted T cell fraction (not recorded which). The origin of the receptors is a male donor with ankylosing spondylitis. Both conserved end residues are part of each CDR3. D genes are given only for firm matches. Not all rows give a size; the values are once, few, many and, for expanded clones, a class.

clone_size: -; v_call: TRBV6-5; j_call: TRBJ2-1; d_call: -; cdr3_nt: TGTGCCAGCAGTTATGGGGTATCGGGAGCCTACAATGAGCAGTTCTTC; cdr3_aa: CASSYGVSGAYNEQFF
clone_size: many; v_call: TRBV29-1; j_call: TRBJ1-1; d_call: -; cdr3_nt: TGCAGCGTTGAAGGGGTAATCGACAGTAACACTGAAGCTTTCTTT; cdr3_aa: CSVEGVIDSNTEAFF
clone_size: many; v_call: TRBV16; j_call: TRBJ1-2; d_call: TRBD1; cdr3_nt: TGTGCCAGCAGCCTTAAAAGGACAGGGAATGGCTACACCTTC; cdr3_aa: CASSLKRTGNGYTF
clone_size: many; v_call: TRBV20-1; j_call: TRBJ2-1; d_call: TRBD2; cdr3_nt: TGCAGTGCGAGAACACACCTAGCGGGGATTTACAATGAGCAGTTCTTC; cdr3_aa: CSARTHLAGIYNEQFF
clone_size: -; v_call: TRBV3-1; j_call: TRBJ2-2; d_call: -; cdr3_nt: TGTGCCAGCAGCCAAGTCTACAGCACCGGGGAGCTGTTTTTT; cdr3_aa: CASSQVYSTGELFF
clone_size: few; v_call: TRBV7-2; j_call: TRBJ1-3; d_call: -; cdr3_nt: TGTGCCAGCAGCTTAGTACCTCTTGAACACTTAACTGATTTT; cdr3_aa: CASSLVPLEHLTDF
clone_size: few; v_call: TRBV7-6; j_call: TRBJ2-1; d_call: -; cdr3_nt: TGTGCCAGCAGCTTAGCATCGGAGGCTTGGAATGAGCAGTTCTTC; cdr3_aa: CASSLASEAWNEQFF
clone_size: -; v_call: TRBV20-1; j_call: TRBJ2-4; d_call: -; cdr3_nt: TGCAGTGCTAGAGGTCGGCAGGGCGCCAAAAACATTCAGTACTTC; cdr3_aa: CSARGRQGAKNIQYF
clone_size: few; v_call: TRBV6-5; j_call: TRBJ2-3; d_call: TRBD2; cdr3_nt: TGTGCCAGCAGCCCTAGCGGGAGAACAGATACGCAGTATTTT; cdr3_aa: CASSPSGRTDTQYF
clone_size: -; v_call: TRBV7-9; j_call: TRBJ2-5; d_call: -; cdr3_nt: TGTGCCAGCAACGCCGTGGGCTGGGAGACCCAGTACTTC; cdr3_aa: CASNAVGWETQYF
clone_size: many; v_call: TRBV9; j_call: TRBJ2-2; d_call: -; cdr3_nt: TGTGCCAGCAGCGTAGGGCCCGTCACCGGGGAGCTGTTTTTT; cdr3_aa: CASSVGPVTGELFF
clone_size: many; v_call: TRBV4-3; j_call: TRBJ2-1; d_call: TRBD2; cdr3_nt: TGCGCCAGCAGCCAAGAAGCGGGGGGCTTCTACAATGAGCAGTTCTTC; cdr3_aa: CASSQEAGGFYNEQFF
clone_size: few; v_call: TRBV12-3/TRBV12-4; j_call: TRBJ2-7; d_call: -; cdr3_nt: TGTGCCAGCAGCCCCTCGGCGGCTTACGAGCAGTACTTC; cdr3_aa: CASSPSAAYEQYF
clone_size: many; v_call: TRBV20-1; j_call: TRBJ2-1; d_call: -; cdr3_nt: TGCAGTGCTAGAGATCGGGGTTCCTCCTACAATGAGCAGTTCTTC; cdr3_aa: CSARDRGSSYNEQFF
clone_size: many; v_call: TRBV6-1; j_call: TRBJ1-4; d_call: TRBD1; cdr3_nt: TGTGCCAGCAGCCGCGACAGGGGGCCTCAAAAACTGTTTTTT; cdr3_aa: CASSRDRGPQKLFF
clone_size: few; v_call: TRBV24-1; j_call: TRBJ1-2; d_call: -; cdr3_nt: TGTGCCACCAGTGATCTGGCACAGAATGGCTACACCTTC; cdr3_aa: CATSDLAQNGYTF
clone_size: many; v_call: TRBV3-1; j_call: TRBJ1-1; d_call: -; cdr3_nt: TGTGCCAGCAGCCAAGTTCAGGAGGGAGGCACTGAAGCTTTCTTT; cdr3_aa: CASSQVQEGGTEAFF
clone_size: many; v_call: TRBV9; j_call: TRBJ1-1; d_call: -; cdr3_nt: TGTGCCAGCAGCGTAGCGGCGAGGGACACTGAAGCTTTCTTT; cdr3_aa: CASSVAARDTEAFF
clone_size: -; v_call: TRBV4-3; j_call: TRBJ2-3; d_call: TRBD2; cdr3_nt: TGCGCCAGCAGCCAGATCCTAGGACTAGCAACTAGCACAGATACGCAGTATTTT; cdr3_aa: CASSQILGLATSTDTQYF
clone_size: -; v_call: TRBV6-1; j_call: TRBJ2-7; d_call: -; cdr3_nt: TGTGCCAGCAGTCTATCCCAGGAGGACAGCTTACCCTACGAGCAGTACTTC; cdr3_aa: CASSLSQEDSLPYEQYF
clone_size: once; v_call: TRBV24-1; j_call: TRBJ2-7; d_call: -; cdr3_nt: TGTGCCACCAGTGAGGGCTCCTACGAGCAGTACTTC; cdr3_aa: CATSEGSYEQYF
clone_size: -; v_call: TRBV24-1; j_call: TRBJ2-1; d_call: TRBD2; cdr3_nt: TGTGCCACCAGTAAGGCGGGACTAGCGACGTCCTACAATGAGCAGTTCTTC; cdr3_aa: CATSKAGLATSYNEQFF
clone_size: many; v_call: TRBV4-3; j_call: TRBJ1-1; d_call: TRBD1; cdr3_nt: TGCGCCAGCAGCTCCTACAGGGGGCCCGCTGAAGCTTTCTTT; cdr3_aa: CASSSYRGPAEAFF
clone_size: many; v_call: TRBV3-1; j_call: TRBJ2-1; d_call: -; cdr3_nt: TGTGCCAGCAGCCATATTCAGGCTTCACGGGCCAATGAGCAGTTCTTC; cdr3_aa: CASSHIQASRANEQFF
clone_size: many; v_call: TRBV10-2; j_call: TRBJ2-1; d_call: TRBD2; cdr3_nt: TGCGCCAGCAGTGTGGGACTAGCGGCTAATGAGCAGTTCTTC; cdr3_aa: CASSVGLAANEQFF
clone_size: -; v_call: TRBV13; j_call: TRBJ2-7; d_call: -; cdr3_nt: TGTGCCATGGGAGGTGGCAGGGGGAAGTACGAGCAGTACTTC; cdr3_aa: CAMGGGRGKYEQYF
clone_size: many; v_call: TRBV6-1; j_call: TRBJ2-1; d_call: -; cdr3_nt: TGTGCCAGCAGTCCAACAACAGGTCGGGGTGAGCAGTTCTTC; cdr3_aa: CASSPTTGRGEQFF
clone_size: -; v_call: TRBV19; j_call: TRBJ2-2; d_call: -; cdr3_nt: TGTGCCAGTAGTCTACAGGCCACCGGGGAGCTGTTTTTT; cdr3_aa: CASSLQATGELFF
clone_size: many; v_call: TRBV25-1; j_call: TRBJ2-2; d_call: -; cdr3_nt: TGTGCCACCGAGTCCCCCACCGGGGAGCTGTTTTTT; cdr3_aa: CATESPTGELFF
clone_size: many; v_call: TRBV4-3; j_call: TRBJ2-1; d_call: TRBD2; cdr3_nt: TGCGCCAGCAGCCAAGATATGGTGGTAGCGGGTGTAAAAAACTACAATGAGCAGTTCTTC; cdr3_aa: CASSQDMVVAGVKNYNEQFF
clone_size: many; v_call: TRBV5-1; j_call: TRBJ2-7; d_call: -; cdr3_nt: TGCGCCAGCAGCATGCCGGGGGAGCAGTACTTC; cdr3_aa: CASSMPGEQYF
clone_size: -; v_call: TRBV2; j_call: TRBJ1-2; d_call: -; cdr3_nt: TGTGCCAGCAGTGAAATGTCAGGGAGCTTCTATGGCTACACCTTC; cdr3_aa: CASSEMSGSFYGYTF
clone_size: -; v_call: TRBV6-5; j_call: TRBJ2-1; d_call: TRBD2; cdr3_nt: TGTGCCAGCAGTTACGTATCGGCGGGAGCGCCGCAAGGGCAGTTCTTC; cdr3_aa: CASSYVSAGAPQGQFF
clone_size: many; v_call: TRBV24-1; j_call: TRBJ1-5; d_call: TRBD1; cdr3_nt: TGTGCCACCAGTGAAAGGGGACAGCTGAATCAGCCCCAGCATTTT; cdr3_aa: CATSERGQLNQPQHF
clone_size: many; v_call: TRBV7-2; j_call: TRBJ2-5; d_call: -; cdr3_nt: TGTGCCAGCAGCTTAGGTATGGGGCCACAAGAGACCCAGTACTTC; cdr3_aa: CASSLGMGPQETQYF
clone_size: many; v_call: TRBV21-1; j_call: TRBJ2-1; d_call: -; cdr3_nt: TGTGCCAGCAGCAAAGAAGAAAACAGCGAGCAGTTCTTC; cdr3_aa: CASSKEENSEQFF
clone_size: many; v_call: TRBV11-1; j_call: TRBJ1-1; d_call: -; cdr3_nt: TGTGCCAGCAGCTTAGGCCTATCCCGTCGGGGGTGGATAGGGACTGAAGCTTTCTTT; cdr3_aa: CASSLGLSRRGWIGTEAFF
clone_size: many; v_call: TRBV20-1; j_call: TRBJ2-2; d_call: -; cdr3_nt: TGCAGTGCTAGAGATCTCGCTGTGGAGGGGAACACCGGGGAGCTGTTTTTT; cdr3_aa: CSARDLAVEGNTGELFF
clone_size: few; v_call: TRBV4-2; j_call: TRBJ2-7; d_call: -; cdr3_nt: TGTGCCAGCAGCCAAGATGGGTCTAGCTCCCATGGCTACGAGCAGTACTTC; cdr3_aa: CASSQDGSSSHGYEQYF
clone_size: many; v_call: TRBV7-8; j_call: TRBJ1-2; d_call: -; cdr3_nt: TGTGCCAGCAGCGCGGTAGAGCCTAGGGACTATGGCTACACCTTC; cdr3_aa: CASSAVEPRDYGYTF
clone_size: many; v_call: TRBV10-3; j_call: TRBJ1-2; d_call: -; cdr3_nt: TGTGCCATCAGTGAGGTCCGACCCCTTGATGGCTACACCTTC; cdr3_aa: CAISEVRPLDGYTF
clone_size: many; v_call: TRBV12-3/TRBV12-4; j_call: TRBJ1-1; d_call: -; cdr3_nt: TGTGCCAGCAGTTTAAGACGCCGGGGGGCGAACACTGAAGCTTTCTTT; cdr3_aa: CASSLRRRGANTEAFF
clone_size: -; v_call: TRBV7-9; j_call: TRBJ2-2; d_call: -; cdr3_nt: TGTGCCAGCAGCGGCCTTGGCACCGGGGAGCTGTTTTTT; cdr3_aa: CASSGLGTGELFF
clone_size: few; v_call: TRBV4-1; j_call: TRBJ2-3; d_call: -; cdr3_nt: TGCGCCAGCAGCCAATTAACAGGGCCCACAGATACGCAGTATTTT; cdr3_aa: CASSQLTGPTDTQYF
clone_size: many; v_call: TRBV20-1; j_call: TRBJ2-7; d_call: -; cdr3_nt: TGCAGTGCTTGGCCGGGACGGGTTTTTTACGAGCAGTACTTC; cdr3_aa: CSAWPGRVFYEQYF
clone_size: many; v_call: TRBV25-1; j_call: TRBJ2-1; d_call: -; cdr3_nt: TGTGCCAGCAGTGAATCCCCCCACAATGAGCAGTTCTTC; cdr3_aa: CASSESPHNEQFF
clone_size: many; v_call: TRBV5-1; j_call: TRBJ1-4; d_call: -; cdr3_nt: TGCGCCAGCAGGGTGGGGGGCCCGCCCAAAGAAAAACTGTTTTTT; cdr3_aa: CASRVGGPPKEKLFF
clone_size: many; v_call: TRBV14; j_call: TRBJ2-7; d_call: -; cdr3_nt: TGTGCCAGCAGCTCCCAAGTCGGCTACGAGCAGTACTTC; cdr3_aa: CASSSQVGYEQYF
clone_size: -; v_call: TRBV19; j_call: TRBJ1-3; d_call: TRBD1; cdr3_nt: TGTGCCAGTAGTAGGGACAGACCTGGAAACACCATATATTTT; cdr3_aa: CASSRDRPGNTIYF
clone_size: many; v_call: TRBV5-1; j_call: TRBJ2-5; d_call: -; cdr3_nt: TGCGCCAGCAGCCTCGCCTCTAGGTTCCAAGAGACCCAGTACTTC; cdr3_aa: CASSLASRFQETQYF
clone_size: -; v_call: TRBV20-1; j_call: TRBJ1-2; d_call: TRBD1; cdr3_nt: TGCAGTGCTGAAGACAGGGATGGCTACACCTTC; cdr3_aa: CSAEDRDGYTF
clone_size: few; v_call: TRBV28; j_call: TRBJ2-1; d_call: TRBD2; cdr3_nt: TGTGCCAGCAACGGTCTAGCGGACTCCTACAATGAGCAGTTCTTC; cdr3_aa: CASNGLADSYNEQFF
clone_size: -; v_call: TRBV6-5; j_call: TRBJ1-1; d_call: -; cdr3_nt: TGTGCCAGCAGTTACTCGACTATGCGGGGCTTTATGAACACTGAAGCTTTCTTT; cdr3_aa: CASSYSTMRGFMNTEAFF
clone_size: many; v_call: TRBV5-1; j_call: TRBJ2-7; d_call: -; cdr3_nt: TGCGCCAGCAGCGCTTGGTTTAACAGGTACGAGCAGTACTTC; cdr3_aa: CASSAWFNRYEQYF
clone_size: many; v_call: TRBV18; j_call: TRBJ1-1; d_call: -; cdr3_nt: TGTGCCAGCTCACCAGTCAGTACTGAAGCTTTCTTT; cdr3_aa: CASSPVSTEAFF
clone_size: many; v_call: TRBV27; j_call: TRBJ2-1; d_call: TRBD2; cdr3_nt: TGTGCCAGCAGTCCCGGGCCGGGGGGCTCCTACAATGAGCAGTTCTTC; cdr3_aa: CASSPGPGGSYNEQFF
clone_size: -; v_call: TRBV27; j_call: TRBJ2-2; d_call: TRBD2; cdr3_nt: TGTGCCAGCACGGGAGGGGGGTGGAACACCGGGGAGCTGTTTTTT; cdr3_aa: CASTGGGWNTGELFF
clone_size: many; v_call: TRBV27; j_call: TRBJ1-1; d_call: -; cdr3_nt: TGTGCCAGCAGCCGAAAAGGGGTATTGGGCACTGAAGCTTTCTTT; cdr3_aa: CASSRKGVLGTEAFF
clone_size: many; v_call: TRBV5-6; j_call: TRBJ2-7; d_call: -; cdr3_nt: TGTGCCAGCAGCCCAGCGACAGAGTCCTACGAGCAGTACTTC; cdr3_aa: CASSPATESYEQYF